This TCR beta chain was sequenced during a study of cytomegalovirus exposure and HLA in healthy donors. The germline gives CDR1 SGHDT, CDR2 YYEEEE. This CDR3 contains 16 residues. Trimming cost V 3 bases and J 7 bases, with 22 bases left between them. Study outcomes and limitations: One cluster of highly shared sequence variants probably arose as a sequencing artifact. In a later analysis, donors in an Asian-associated ancestry cluster reportedly had fewer N-insertions in productive TCRs than the cohort mean. While the bulk of TCR sequences proved rare, some public TCRs turned up in many donors.

This clone was detected only once. Its antigen is unidentified. Use of 60 Vbeta and 13 Jbeta primers characterized the PCR. Here immunoSEQ multiplex PCR was the method, and the copy in TCRdb shows in-frame clones only, minus some. The sample lists roughly 120,000 clones; about 82% were seen once. Source material: PBMCs. The origin of this receptor is a man aged 50-59 years in good health and CMV-seronegative. V is TRBV5-6 and J is TRBJ1-1; D might be TRBD1 (6 bases). CDR3 in DNA: TGTGCCAGCAGCTCAATGAATCAGGGGATTGTGAGTGAAGCTTTCTTT. Its protein is CASSSMNQGIVSEAFF.